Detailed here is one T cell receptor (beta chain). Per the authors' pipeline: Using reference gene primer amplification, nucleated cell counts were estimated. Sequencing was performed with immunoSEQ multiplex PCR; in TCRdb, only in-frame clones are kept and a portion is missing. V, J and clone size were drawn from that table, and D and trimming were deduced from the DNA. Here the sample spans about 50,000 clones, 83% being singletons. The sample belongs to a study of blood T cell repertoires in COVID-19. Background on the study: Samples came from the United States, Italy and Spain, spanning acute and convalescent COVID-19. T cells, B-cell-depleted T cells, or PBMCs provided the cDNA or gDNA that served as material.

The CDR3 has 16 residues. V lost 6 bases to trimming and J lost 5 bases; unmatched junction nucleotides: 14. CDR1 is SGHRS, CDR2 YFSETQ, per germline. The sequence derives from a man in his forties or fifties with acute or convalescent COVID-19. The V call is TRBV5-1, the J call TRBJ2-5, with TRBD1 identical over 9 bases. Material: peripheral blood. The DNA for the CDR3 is TGCGCCAGCACCCTAGGCGGAACAGGGGGCCTTGAGACCCAGTACTTC. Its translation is CASTLGGTGGLETQYF.